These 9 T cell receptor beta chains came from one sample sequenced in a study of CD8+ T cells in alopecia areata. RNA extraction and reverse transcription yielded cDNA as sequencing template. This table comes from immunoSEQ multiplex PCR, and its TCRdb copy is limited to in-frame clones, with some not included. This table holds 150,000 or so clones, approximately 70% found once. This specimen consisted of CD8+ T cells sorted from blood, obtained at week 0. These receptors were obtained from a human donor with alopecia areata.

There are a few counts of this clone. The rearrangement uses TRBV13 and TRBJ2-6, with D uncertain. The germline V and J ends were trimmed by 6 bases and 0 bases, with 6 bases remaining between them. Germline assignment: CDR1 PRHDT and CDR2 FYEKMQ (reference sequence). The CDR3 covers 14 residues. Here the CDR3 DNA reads TGTGCCAGCAGTGAGGTCTCTGGGGCCAACGTCCTGACTTTC. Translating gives CASSEVSGANVLTF.

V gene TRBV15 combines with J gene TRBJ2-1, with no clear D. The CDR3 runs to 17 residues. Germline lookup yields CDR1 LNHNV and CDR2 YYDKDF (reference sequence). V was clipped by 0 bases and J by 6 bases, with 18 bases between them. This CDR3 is CATSRDRRSRVGNEQFF. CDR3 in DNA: TGTGCCACCAGCAGAGATAGAAGGAGTAGGGTGGGCAATGAGCAGTTCTTC.

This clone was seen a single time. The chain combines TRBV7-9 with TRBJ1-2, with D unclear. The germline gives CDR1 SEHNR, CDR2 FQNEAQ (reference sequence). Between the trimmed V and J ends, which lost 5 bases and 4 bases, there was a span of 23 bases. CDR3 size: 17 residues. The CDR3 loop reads CASSLGLLGRTPYGYTF. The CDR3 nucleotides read TGTGCCAGCAGCCTTGGGCTGTTGGGCAGAACACCCTATGGCTACACCTTC.

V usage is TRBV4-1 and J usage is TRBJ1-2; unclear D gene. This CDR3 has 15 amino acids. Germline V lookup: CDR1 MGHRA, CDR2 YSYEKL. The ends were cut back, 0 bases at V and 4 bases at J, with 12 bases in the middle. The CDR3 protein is CASSQDGSEGYGYTF. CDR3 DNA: TGCGCCAGCAGCCAAGACGGCTCCGAAGGCTATGGCTACACCTTC.

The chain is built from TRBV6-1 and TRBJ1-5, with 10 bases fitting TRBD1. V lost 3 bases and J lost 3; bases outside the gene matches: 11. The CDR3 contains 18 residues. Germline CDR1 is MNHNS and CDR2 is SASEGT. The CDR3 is CASSDRPRDRGYNQPQHF. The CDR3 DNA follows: TGTGCCAGCAGTGACCGTCCTAGGGACAGGGGTTACAATCAGCCCCAGCATTTT.

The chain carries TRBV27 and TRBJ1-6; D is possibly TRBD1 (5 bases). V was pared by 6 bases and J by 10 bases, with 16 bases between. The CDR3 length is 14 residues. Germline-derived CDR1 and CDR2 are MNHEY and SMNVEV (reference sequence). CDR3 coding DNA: TGTGCCAGCAGCATGACTTACGGGGGATCACCCCTCCACTTT. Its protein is CASSMTYGGSPLHF.

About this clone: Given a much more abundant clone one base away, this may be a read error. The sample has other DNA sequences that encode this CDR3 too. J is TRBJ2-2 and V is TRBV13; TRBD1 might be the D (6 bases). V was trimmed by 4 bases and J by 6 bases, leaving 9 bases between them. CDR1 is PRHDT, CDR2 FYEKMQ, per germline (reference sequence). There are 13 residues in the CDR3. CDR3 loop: CASSSYRAGELFF. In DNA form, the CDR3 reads TGTGCCAGCAGCTCATACAGGGCCGGGGAGCTGTTTTTT.

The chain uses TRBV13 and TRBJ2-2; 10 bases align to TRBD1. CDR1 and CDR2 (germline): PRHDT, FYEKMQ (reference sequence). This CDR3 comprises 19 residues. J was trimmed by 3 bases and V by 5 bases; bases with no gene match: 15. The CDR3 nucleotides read TGTGCCAGCAGCACACACCAACCGGGACAGGGGTTGGACACCGGGGAGCTGTTTTTT. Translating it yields CASSTHQPGQGLDTGELFF.

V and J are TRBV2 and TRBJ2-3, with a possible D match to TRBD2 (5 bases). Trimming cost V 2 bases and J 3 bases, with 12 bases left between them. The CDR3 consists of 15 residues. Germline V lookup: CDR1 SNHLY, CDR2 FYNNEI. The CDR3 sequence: CASSERRGMTDTQYF. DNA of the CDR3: TGTGCCAGCAGTGAAAGACGGGGAATGACAGATACGCAGTATTTT. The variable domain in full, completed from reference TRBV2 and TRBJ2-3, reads EPEVTQTPSHQVTQMGQEVILRCVPISNHLYFYWYRQILGQKVEFLVSFYNNEISEKSEIFDDQFSVERPDGSNFTLKIRSTKLEDSAMYFCASSERRGMTDTQYFGPGTRLTVL.